One sample yielded the 14 T cell receptor beta chains listed below, sequenced in a study of CD8+ T cells in alopecia areata. cDNA serving as the sequencing template came from extracted, reverse transcribed RNA. Some clones are missing from TCRdb's copy, which holds only in-frame ones; the method was immunoSEQ multiplex PCR. The sample lists 110,000 or so clones; over 60% were seen once. The sample comprised CD4+ T cells sorted from blood. These receptors were taken from a human donor in good health.

This clone was observed a few times. The genes are TRBV11-2 and TRBJ2-1; no definite D call. This CDR3 is 14 amino acids long. Between the trimmed V and J ends, which lost 5 bases and 0 bases, there was a span of 8 bases. Looked up from germline, CDR1 is SGHAT and CDR2 is FQNNGV. This CDR3 reads CASSPLRSYNEQFF. CDR3 DNA: TGTGCCAGCAGCCCCCTCCGCTCCTACAATGAGCAGTTCTTC.

Here the CDR3 DNA reads TGTGCCACCAGCAGGTCTCGTATGGAAAAACTGTTTTTT. Translation gives CATSRSRMEKLFF. The J gene is TRBJ1-4, the V gene TRBV15; D gene ambiguous. The CDR3 is made up of 13 amino acids. The V and J ends lost 3 bases and 8 bases respectively, with 10 bases between them. Germline CDR1 LNHNV, CDR2 YYDKDF (reference sequence).

This clone was seen more than once but under ten times. The genes are TRBV19 and TRBJ2-4; the D gene is possibly TRBD2 (5 bases). V dropped 3 bases and J dropped 2 bases, with 11 bases sitting between them. The CDR3 length is 15 residues. CDR1 LNHDA and CDR2 SQIVND come from the germline V gene (reference sequence). The CDR3 bases are TGTGCCAGTAGTATCTCCGTAGCGACCAAAAACATTCAGTACTTC. This gives the protein CASSISVATKNIQYF.

This sequence joins TRBV25-1 and TRBJ2-3; 10 nucleotides align to TRBD1. The germline CDR1 and CDR2 sequences are MGHDK and SYGVNS. CDR3 size: 14 residues. Trimming at V came to 6 bases and at J to 3 bases, leaving 3 bases not matched to a gene. The CDR3 DNA sequence: TGTGCCAGCAGGCGACAGGGGGCTACAGATACGCAGTATTTT. This sequence encodes CASRRQGATDTQYF.

J is TRBJ2-5 and V is TRBV7-9; 11 nucleotides agree with TRBD2. Germline trimming cut 5 bases from V and 0 bases from J; bases unmatched to any gene: 2. CDR1 and CDR2 (germline): SEHNR, FQNEAQ (reference sequence). The CDR3 sequence is 15 residues long. The CDR3 spells CASSRLAGNQETQYF. DNA for the CDR3: TGTGCCAGCAGCAGACTAGCGGGGAACCAAGAGACCCAGTACTTC.

The rearrangement joins TRBV18 to TRBJ1-2, with D unresolved. The germline V and J ends were trimmed by 4 bases and 2 bases, with 8 bases remaining between them. Germline V gene lookup returns CDR1 KGHSH and CDR2 LQKENI. There are 13 residues in the CDR3. CDR3: CASSLDENYGYTF. The CDR3 DNA is TGTGCCAGCTCACTCGACGAAAACTATGGCTACACCTTC. The complete variable domain, with remaining parts taken from reference TRBV18 and TRBJ1-2, reads NAGVMQNPRHLVRRRGQEARLRCSPMKGHSHVYWYRQLPEEGLKFMVYLQKENIIDESGMPKERFSAEFPKEGPSILRIQQVVRGDSAAYFCASSLDENYGYTFGSGTRLTVV.

The chain uses TRBV30 and TRBJ1-5; D gene ambiguous. Germline V gives CDR1 GTSNPN, CDR2 SVGIG (reference sequence). This CDR3 has 13 amino acids. V lost 2 bases and J lost 9, with 14 bases in between. The CDR3 reads CAWSRSQVSPQHF. The CDR3 DNA reads as TGTGCCTGGAGTAGGAGTCAGGTTTCGCCCCAGCATTTT.

There are a few counts of this clone. The chain carries TRBV29-1 and TRBJ2-3; tentatively, D is TRBD1 (5 bases). The V end was cut by 4 bases, the J end by 3 bases, with 20 bases between. The CDR3 is 16 residues long. The germline V gene has CDR1 SQVTM and CDR2 ANQGSEA. The CDR3 loop reads CSVASSAGSVTDTQYF. Here the CDR3 DNA reads TGCAGCGTTGCCAGCTCGGCAGGGTCGGTAACAGATACGCAGTATTTT.

This chain connects TRBV29-1 to TRBJ2-7; TRBD2 aligns across 9 bases. The CDR3 contains 15 residues. The V segment lost 5 bases and the J segment 7 bases; nucleotides outside the gene matches: 15. Germline V gene data show CDR1 as SQVTM and CDR2 as ANQGSEA. In nucleotides, the CDR3 is TGCAGCGTTTACTCTACCGGGACTAGCCTTCAGGAGCAGTACTTC. Its protein product is CSVYSTGTSLQEQYF.

A single count supports this clone. The chain has TRBV11-2 and TRBJ1-2; 8 bases map to TRBD1. V was pared by 2 bases and J by 6 bases, with 5 bases of the junction left unmatched. Looked up from germline, CDR1 is SGHAT and CDR2 is FQNNGV. There are 14 residues in the CDR3. CDR3 residues: CASSLIQGVDGYTF. The CDR3 DNA sequence: TGTGCCAGCAGCTTAATACAGGGGGTGGATGGCTACACCTTC.

This sequence joins TRBV29-1 and TRBJ1-2; no reliable D call. Trimming cost V 6 bases and J 10 bases, with 6 bases left between them. The germline CDR1 and CDR2 sequences are SQVTM and ANQGSEA. The CDR3 length is 8 residues. CDR3 DNA sequence: TGCAGCGTCCTCCCCTACACCTTC. Translated: CSVLPYTF.

This clone has more than one count but fewer than ten. The V and J genes are TRBV2 and TRBJ2-5; D call uncertain. Trimming cost V 6 bases and J 5 bases, with 19 bases left between them. This CDR3 is built from 15 residues. Germline V gives CDR1 SNHLY, CDR2 FYNNEI. The CDR3 DNA reads TGTGCCAGCAGGGTACAACAAGTCGCCGGCGAGACCCAGTACTTC. Translating it yields CASRVQQVAGETQYF.

The chain has TRBV30 and TRBJ2-3, with TRBD1 matching 9 bases. The CDR3 extends over 15 amino acids. CDR1 is GTSNPN, CDR2 SVGIG, per germline (reference sequence). J was trimmed by 3 bases and V by 4 bases; bases with no gene match: 8. The CDR3 loop reads CAWNRGQGMTDTQYF. In DNA, the CDR3 is TGTGCCTGGAACCGGGGACAGGGTATGACAGATACGCAGTATTTT.

CDR3 sequence: CASRAIDGGQPQHF. The CDR3 DNA is TGTGCCAGCAGAGCCATTGATGGGGGGCAGCCCCAGCATTTT. The chain uses TRBV2 and TRBJ1-5; possibly TRBD1 for D (5 bases). The CDR3 totals 14 residues. Germline assignment: CDR1 SNHLY and CDR2 FYNNEI. Trimming cost V 6 bases and J 7 bases, with 16 bases left between them.